The rows below give T cell receptor beta chains drawn from one sample of a study of blood T cell repertoires in COVID-19. Sequencing was performed with immunoSEQ multiplex PCR; in TCRdb, only in-frame clones are kept and a portion is missing. The table has roughly 200,000 clones, around 87% seen once. The sequencing sample was made of peripheral blood. These receptors were collected from a man between 50 and 59 years old with acute or convalescent COVID-19. The CDR3 runs from the conserved cysteine through the conserved F or W. Each record gives: V gene, clone size, J gene, D gene, CDR3 DNA, CDR3 protein. D genes are given only for firm matches. Only part of the rows carry a size: once, few, many, or a class if the clone is expanded.

V: TRBV29-1; size: NA; J: TRBJ1-4; D: TRBD1; DNA: TGCAGCGTTGGGACAGGTGCAACTAATGAAAAACTGTTTTTT; CDR3: CSVGTGATNEKLFF
V: TRBV13; size: NA; J: TRBJ2-7; D: NA; DNA: TGTGCCAGCAGCCTGAGGGGGGAGGGCCCTACCTACGAGCAGTACTTC; CDR3: CASSLRGEGPTYEQYF
V: TRBV19; size: NA; J: TRBJ1-2; D: NA; DNA: TGTGCCAGTAGTATAGTTGGTGGGGCCCGGGATGGCTACACCTTC; CDR3: CASSIVGGARDGYTF
V: TRBV11-3; size: NA; J: TRBJ1-5; D: NA; DNA: TGTGCCAGCAGCTTCCCACAGTATAGCAATCAGCCCCAGCATTTT; CDR3: CASSFPQYSNQPQHF
V: TRBV28; size: NA; J: TRBJ2-1; D: NA; DNA: TGTGCCAGCAGTTTCACCTGGACTGATCATGAGCAGTTCTTC; CDR3: CASSFTWTDHEQFF
V: TRBV6-2/TRBV6-3; size: once; J: TRBJ1-2; D: NA; DNA: TGTGCCAGCAGTTCCCCGGGACTCGGGATTAGGTACACCTTC; CDR3: CASSSPGLGIRYTF
V: TRBV28; size: NA; J: TRBJ1-4; D: NA; DNA: TGTGCCAGCAGTTTACAGGGTGCAACTAATGAAAAACTGTTTTTT; CDR3: CASSLQGATNEKLFF
V: TRBV28; size: NA; J: TRBJ2-1; D: TRBD1; DNA: TGTGCCAGCAGTCCCTGGGACAGGAGCTACAATGAGCAGTTCTTC; CDR3: CASSPWDRSYNEQFF
V: TRBV9; size: NA; J: TRBJ2-1; D: NA; DNA: TGTGCCAGCAGCCATGTGGGCGTCCAGGATGAGCAGTTCTTC; CDR3: CASSHVGVQDEQFF
V: TRBV5-1; size: few; J: TRBJ2-5; D: TRBD1; DNA: TGCGCCAGCGGAAGGACAGGGGGCTTCAGGGAGACCCAGTACTTC; CDR3: CASGRTGGFRETQYF
V: TRBV7-8; size: NA; J: TRBJ1-1; D: NA; DNA: TGTGCCAGCAGCGCGACAGTCTTGAACACTGAAGCTTTCTTT; CDR3: CASSATVLNTEAFF
V: TRBV6-5; size: NA; J: TRBJ2-1; D: TRBD2; DNA: TGTGCCAGCCGGGGGGTTGGTTACAATGAGCAGTTCTTC; CDR3: CASRGVGYNEQFF
V: TRBV7-6; size: once; J: TRBJ1-2; D: TRBD1; DNA: TGTGCCAGCAGCTTAGATGACAGGGGAAATGGCTACACCTTC; CDR3: CASSLDDRGNGYTF
V: TRBV5-6; size: NA; J: TRBJ2-2; D: NA; DNA: TGTGCCAGCACCCTGCTAGGTTCAGAAATCACCGGGGAGCTGTTTTTT; CDR3: CASTLLGSEITGELFF
V: TRBV2; size: NA; J: TRBJ1-1; D: NA; DNA: TGTGCCAGCAGTGGAGTACTACCGGGGACTTTCTTT; CDR3: CASSGVLPGTFF
V: TRBV30; size: once; J: TRBJ1-1; D: NA; DNA: TGTGCCTGGAAACAGCGGAGCACTGAAGCTTTCTTT; CDR3: CAWKQRSTEAFF
V: TRBV11-3; size: NA; J: TRBJ2-1; D: NA; DNA: TGTGCCAGCAGCTTGGGAGACTCCTACAATGAGCAGTTCTTC; CDR3: CASSLGDSYNEQFF
V: TRBV15; size: NA; J: TRBJ1-4; D: TRBD1; DNA: TGTGCCACCAGCAGGGTTGACAGGGGGATTAATGAAAAACTGTTTTTT; CDR3: CATSRVDRGINEKLFF
V: TRBV30; size: NA; J: TRBJ1-1; D: TRBD1; DNA: TGTGCCTGGAGTTCCCGGGCCAGGGGGCGGATGAACACTGAAGCTTTCTTT; CDR3: CAWSSRARGRMNTEAFF
V: TRBV9; size: NA; J: TRBJ2-5; D: TRBD2; DNA: TGTGCCAGCAGCGGAAATGGAGGGACTAGACCTTCCCAAGAGACCCAGTACTTC; CDR3: CASSGNGGTRPSQETQYF
V: TRBV9; size: NA; J: TRBJ2-2; D: NA; DNA: TGTGCCAGCAGCATACCTGGTACAGGGCCAGACACCGGGGAGCTGTTTTTT; CDR3: CASSIPGTGPDTGELFF
V: TRBV7-2; size: NA; J: TRBJ2-7; D: TRBD2; DNA: TGTGCCAGCAGCTCTAGCGGGAAATCCTCCTACGAGCAGTACTTC; CDR3: CASSSSGKSSYEQYF
V: TRBV18; size: NA; J: TRBJ1-1; D: NA; DNA: TGTGCCAGCTCACCACCGGGGAGGGCGAACACTGAAGCTTTCTTT; CDR3: CASSPPGRANTEAFF
V: TRBV7-2; size: NA; J: TRBJ1-2; D: NA; DNA: TGTGCCAGCAGCTTAGGGGTGACAACCTATGGCTACACCTTC; CDR3: CASSLGVTTYGYTF
V: TRBV6-4; size: NA; J: TRBJ1-1; D: TRBD1; DNA: TGTGCCAGCAGTCGGGAGCAGGGGGCCACTGAAGCTTTCTTT; CDR3: CASSREQGATEAFF
V: TRBV28; size: once; J: TRBJ2-5; D: TRBD2; DNA: TGTGCCAGCAGTCCCCCACTAGCGGGAGGGATTGAGACCCAGTACTTC; CDR3: CASSPPLAGGIETQYF
V: TRBV24-1; size: NA; J: TRBJ1-2; D: NA; DNA: TGTGCCACCCGTGGGGATGGGAGGACGGGCGGCTACACCTTC; CDR3: CATRGDGRTGGYTF
V: TRBV7-9; size: NA; J: TRBJ2-2; D: NA; DNA: TGTGCCAGCAGCTTTCACCTAGGGAACACCGGGGAGCTGTTTTTT; CDR3: CASSFHLGNTGELFF
V: TRBV5-1; size: NA; J: TRBJ2-4; D: NA; DNA: TGCGCCAGCAGCTTAGGTCAGACAACGAACATTCAGTACTTC; CDR3: CASSLGQTTNIQYF
V: TRBV6-5; size: NA; J: TRBJ1-5; D: NA; DNA: TGTGCCAGCAGCCAGGGGTACAATCAGCCCCAGCATTTT; CDR3: CASSQGYNQPQHF
V: TRBV28; size: NA; J: TRBJ1-2; D: NA; DNA: TGTGCCAGCAGTTTCTTAGGACAGCACTATGGCTACACCTTC; CDR3: CASSFLGQHYGYTF
V: TRBV27; size: NA; J: TRBJ2-3; D: NA; DNA: TGTGCCAGCAGTTTAACTAGCACAGATACGCAGTATTTT; CDR3: CASSLTSTDTQYF
V: TRBV6-5; size: NA; J: TRBJ1-2; D: NA; DNA: TGTGCCAGCAGTTACGACAGTGCGGCTAACTATGGCTACACCTTC; CDR3: CASSYDSAANYGYTF
V: TRBV5-1; size: NA; J: TRBJ1-2; D: NA; DNA: TGCGCCAGCAGCTCACTGGACAGCTATGGCTACACCTTC; CDR3: CASSSLDSYGYTF
V: TRBV12-3/TRBV12-4; size: NA; J: TRBJ1-2; D: NA; DNA: TGTGCCAGCAGTTTCCTCTCCTATGGCTACACCTTC; CDR3: CASSFLSYGYTF
V: TRBV4-2; size: NA; J: TRBJ2-7; D: NA; DNA: TGTGCCAGCAGCCAACAGGGGACCTTAGGGCAGTACTTC; CDR3: CASSQQGTLGQYF
V: TRBV27; size: NA; J: TRBJ2-1; D: TRBD2; DNA: TGTGCCAGCAGTGTAGCGGGGGGGCGTTATGAGCAGTTCTTC; CDR3: CASSVAGGRYEQFF
V: TRBV7-8; size: NA; J: TRBJ2-5; D: TRBD2; DNA: TGTGCCAGCAGCTTCGTGCTAGCGGAAGAGACCCAGTACTTC; CDR3: CASSFVLAEETQYF
V: TRBV7-2; size: once; J: TRBJ2-3; D: NA; DNA: TGTGCCAGCAGCTCCTCAGACTCTACAGATACGCAGTATTTT; CDR3: CASSSSDSTDTQYF
V: TRBV2; size: NA; J: TRBJ1-5; D: TRBD1; DNA: TGTGCCAGCAGTGGGGGGACAGTTAGGGGGCAGCCCCAGCATTTT; CDR3: CASSGGTVRGQPQHF
V: TRBV4-2; size: NA; J: TRBJ2-7; D: TRBD1; DNA: TGTGCCAGCAGCCAAGACTGGACAGGATCCTACGAGCAGTACTTC; CDR3: CASSQDWTGSYEQYF
V: TRBV5-6; size: NA; J: TRBJ2-5; D: NA; DNA: TGTGCCAGCAGCCCTATCACCGGGACTCCTGAGACCCAGTACTTC; CDR3: CASSPITGTPETQYF
V: TRBV6-5; size: once; J: TRBJ2-1; D: TRBD1; DNA: TGTGCCAGCAGTTACTACAGGGGGAGTGAGCAGTTCTTC; CDR3: CASSYYRGSEQFF
V: TRBV10-3; size: NA; J: TRBJ2-2; D: NA; DNA: TGTGCCATCACCCAGGGCGCGAACACCGGGGAGCTGTTTTTT; CDR3: CAITQGANTGELFF
V: TRBV15; size: NA; J: TRBJ1-6; D: NA; DNA: TGTGCCACCAGGAATGGACAGCTTAATTCACCCCTCCACTTT; CDR3: CATRNGQLNSPLHF
V: TRBV9; size: NA; J: TRBJ1-1; D: NA; DNA: TGTGCCAGCAGCGTAGCCGGGAACCTGAACACTGAAGCTTTCTTT; CDR3: CASSVAGNLNTEAFF
V: TRBV5-1; size: NA; J: TRBJ2-6; D: NA; DNA: TGCGCCAGCAGCTTGGGCCCGACAGGGAGGGGGGCCAACGTCCTGACTTTC; CDR3: CASSLGPTGRGANVLTF